This TCR beta chain came from a study of OX40 agonist ivuxolimab in advanced cancers. Measured with immunoSEQ multiplex PCR; TCRdb has only the in-frame clones, and not every one. The table shows about 52,000 clones, with around 94% occurring only once. The CDR3 sequence is 15 residues long. Unmatched junction bases numbered 4, after V lost 3 bases and J lost 5 bases. Looked up from germline, CDR1 is SEHNR and CDR2 is FQNEAQ (reference sequence). The sample was CD4+ or CD8+ T cells sorted from blood, taken in a trial of the OX40 agonist ivuxolimab. The chain joins TRBV7-9 to TRBJ2-1; 10 bases agree with TRBD2. This clonotype was obtained from an adult with an advanced solid tumor such as melanoma, head and neck, liver or kidney cancer. CDR3 region: CASSFTGLADNEQFF. The CDR3 DNA reads TGTGCCAGCAGCTTTACCGGACTAGCGGACAATGAGCAGTTCTTC.